This TCR beta chain was observed in a study of blood T cell repertoires in COVID-19. Study details: Specimens from acute and convalescent COVID-19 originated in the United States, Italy and Spain.

The CDR3 runs to 15 residues. J was trimmed by 7 bases and V by 6 bases; bases with no gene match: 13. Germline V gene sequence: CDR1 SGDLS, CDR2 YYNGEE. In this sample, this clone turned up once. Data came from immunoSEQ multiplex PCR; TCRdb stores just in-frame clones and leaves some out. The sample consists of over 70,000 clones, 90% of them appearing once. The sample was peripheral blood. The chain recombines TRBV9 with TRBJ1-5; 7 bases map to TRBD1. The source is a man younger than 30 with COVID-19, enrolled during active disease. The CDR3 region is CASNPQGEAYQPQHF. Here the CDR3 DNA reads TGTGCCAGCAATCCCCAGGGGGAAGCGTACCAGCCCCAGCATTTT.